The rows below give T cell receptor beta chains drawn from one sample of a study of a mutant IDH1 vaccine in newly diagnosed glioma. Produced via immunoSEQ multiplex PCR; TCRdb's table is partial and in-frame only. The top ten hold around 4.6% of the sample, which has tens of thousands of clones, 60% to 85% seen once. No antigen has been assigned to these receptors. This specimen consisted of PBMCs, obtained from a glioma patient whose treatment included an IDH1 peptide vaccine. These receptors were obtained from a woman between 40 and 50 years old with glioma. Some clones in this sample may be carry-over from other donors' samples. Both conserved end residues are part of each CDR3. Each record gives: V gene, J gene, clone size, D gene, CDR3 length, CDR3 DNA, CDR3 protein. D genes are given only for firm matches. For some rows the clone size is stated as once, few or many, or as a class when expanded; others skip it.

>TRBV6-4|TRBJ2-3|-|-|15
TGTGCCAGCAAACCGGGGCAGGGAAGCACAGATACGCAGTATTTT
CASKPGQGSTDTQYF
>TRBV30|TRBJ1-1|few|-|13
TGTGCCTGGAGTGTGTCAGGGGTAACTGAAGCTTTCTTT
CAWSVSGVTEAFF
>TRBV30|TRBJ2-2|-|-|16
TGTGCCTATATTGTGTTGGGGGTTTCGAACACCGGGGAGCTGTTTTTT
CAYIVLGVSNTGELFF
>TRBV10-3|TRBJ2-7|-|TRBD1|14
TGTGCCACAAACAATAATGGCAGGGGGCACGAGCAGTACTTC
CATNNNGRGHEQYF
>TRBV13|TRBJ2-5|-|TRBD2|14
TGTGCCAGCAGCGTAGCGGGGGGGCTAGAGACCCAGTACTTC
CASSVAGGLETQYF
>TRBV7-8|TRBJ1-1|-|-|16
TGTGCCAGCAGCTTAGTGGACTCCAAACTGGGGACTGAAGCTTTCTTT
CASSLVDSKLGTEAFF
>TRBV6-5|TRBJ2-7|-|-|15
TGTGCCAGCAGTCCAGGACAGTATAGCTCCTACGAGCAGTACTTC
CASSPGQYSSYEQYF
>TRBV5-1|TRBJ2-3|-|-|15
TGCGCCAGCAGCTTGAGGCTACCTAGCACAGATACGCAGTATTTT
CASSLRLPSTDTQYF
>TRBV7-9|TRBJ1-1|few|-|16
TGTGCCAGCAGCTTAGCTTTATTAAAGGGACCCACTGAAGCTTTCTTT
CASSLALLKGPTEAFF
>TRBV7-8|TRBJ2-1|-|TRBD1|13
TGTGCCAGCGGGACAGGGGGCTACAATGAGCAGTTCTTC
CASGTGGYNEQFF
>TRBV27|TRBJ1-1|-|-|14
TGTGCCAGCAGTCACCAGGGAGGGGAATCTGAAGCTTTCTTT
CASSHQGGESEAFF
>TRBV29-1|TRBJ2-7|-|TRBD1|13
TGCAGCGCCAAGGACAGGGGAAGGTACGAGCAGTACTTC
CSAKDRGRYEQYF
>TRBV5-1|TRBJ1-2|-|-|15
TGCGCCAGCAGCCCACACAGGGAAGGCCCCTATGGCTACACCTTC
CASSPHREGPYGYTF
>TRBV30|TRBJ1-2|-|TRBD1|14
TGTGCCTGGAGCCGGGGACAGGGGGAGCCTTCCTGCACCTTC
CAWSRGQGEPSCTF
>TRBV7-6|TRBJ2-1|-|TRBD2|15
TGTGCCAGCAGTCGACTAGCGGGGGGCTACAATGAGCAGTTCTTC
CASSRLAGGYNEQFF
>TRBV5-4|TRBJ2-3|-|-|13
TGTGCCAGCAGCTTGGACAGCACAGATACGCAGTATTTT
CASSLDSTDTQYF
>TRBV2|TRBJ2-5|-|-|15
TGTGCCAGCATAACAGGTCCTCTTGAGTGGGGGACCCAGTACTTC
CASITGPLEWGTQYF
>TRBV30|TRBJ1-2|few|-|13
TGTGCCTGGAATCTACGGGGTATCTTGGGCTACACCTTC
CAWNLRGILGYTF
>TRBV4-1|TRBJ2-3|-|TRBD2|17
TGCGCCAGCAGCCAAGACGGACTAGCGGGGAGCACAGATACGCAGTATTTT
CASSQDGLAGSTDTQYF
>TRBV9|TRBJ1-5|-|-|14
TGTGCCAGCAGCGTAGGACAGAGCAATCAGCCCCAGCATTTT
CASSVGQSNQPQHF
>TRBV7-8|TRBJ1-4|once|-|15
TGTGCCAGCAGCCCCCAGCGGGGAACTAATGAAAAACTGTTTTTT
CASSPQRGTNEKLFF
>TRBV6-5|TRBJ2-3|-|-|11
TGTGCCAGCGGACCGGCGGATACGCAGTATTTT
CASGPADTQYF
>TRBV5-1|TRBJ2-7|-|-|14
TGCGCCAGCAGCTTAGGTCTAGGGGTCGACGAGCAGTACTTC
CASSLGLGVDEQYF
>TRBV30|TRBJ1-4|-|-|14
TGTGCCTGGAGTGTACAGGGAGCTAATGAAAAACTGTTTTTT
CAWSVQGANEKLFF
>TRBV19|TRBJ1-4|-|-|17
TGTGCCAGTAGTCCTCTCACCTTCCAGGGGACGAGTGAAAAACTGTTTTTT
CASSPLTFQGTSEKLFF
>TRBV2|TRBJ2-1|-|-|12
TGTGCCAGCAGGGGGCGGTACAATGAGCAGTTCTTC
CASRGRYNEQFF
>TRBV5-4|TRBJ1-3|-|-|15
TGTGCCAGCAGCTTGGGGGGACAACCCGGAAACACCATATATTTT
CASSLGGQPGNTIYF
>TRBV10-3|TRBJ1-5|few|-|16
TGTGCCATCAGTGAAGGGGGGGGCTCAAGCAATCAGCCCCAGCATTTT
CAISEGGGSSNQPQHF
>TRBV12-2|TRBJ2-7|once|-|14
TGTGCAAGTCGCTGTGGGACGACAGTAGACGAGCAGTACTTC
CASRCGTTVDEQYF
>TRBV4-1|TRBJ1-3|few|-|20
TGCGCCAGCAGCCCCCGGGCTATCACAGGGTTAACTAGCTCTGGAAACACCATATATTTT
CASSPRAITGLTSSGNTIYF
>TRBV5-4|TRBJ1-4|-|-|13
TGTGCCAGCAGGGGCCCCAGGAGTGAAAAACTGTTTTTT
CASRGPRSEKLFF
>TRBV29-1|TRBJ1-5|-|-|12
TGCAGCGTTGAAGATGGGAGGGGATCCCAGCATTTT
CSVEDGRGSQHF
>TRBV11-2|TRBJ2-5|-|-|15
TGTGCCAGCAGCCCCGTCCCAGGCATCCAAGAGACCCAGTACTTC
CASSPVPGIQETQYF
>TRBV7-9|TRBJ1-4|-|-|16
TGTGCCAGCAGCCTACGGACGGCCGCTGGAGGCGAAAAACTGTTTTTT
CASSLRTAAGGEKLFF
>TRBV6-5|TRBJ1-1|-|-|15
TGTGCCAGCAGTTACCTCCCTTTCGGGAACACTGAAGCTTTCTTT
CASSYLPFGNTEAFF
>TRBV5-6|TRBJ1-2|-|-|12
TGTGCCAGCAGCTTCGAAGGGTTTGGCTACACCTTC
CASSFEGFGYTF
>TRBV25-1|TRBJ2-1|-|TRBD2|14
TGTGCCAGCAGTGGGGGGACTAGCGGTAATGAGCAGTTCTTC
CASSGGTSGNEQFF
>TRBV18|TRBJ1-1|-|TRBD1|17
TGTGCCAGCTCACCGGGCAGGGGGGGGGCCCTGAACACTGAAGCTTTCTTT
CASSPGRGGALNTEAFF
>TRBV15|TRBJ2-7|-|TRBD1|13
TGTGCCACCAGCGGGACAGGGAACTACGAGCAGTACTTC
CATSGTGNYEQYF
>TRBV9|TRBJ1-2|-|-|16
TGTGCCAGCAGCGTAGAGGGCAGCCCTCTTAACTATGGCTACACCTTC
CASSVEGSPLNYGYTF
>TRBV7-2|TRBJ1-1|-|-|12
TGTGCCAGCAGCTTACCCTCTAGGGACGGGAAATTT
CASSLPSRDGKF
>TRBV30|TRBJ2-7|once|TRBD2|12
TGTGCCTGGCAGGGAGGGAGCTACGAGCAGTACTTC
CAWQGGSYEQYF
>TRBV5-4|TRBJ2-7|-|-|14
TGTGCCAGCAGCTTGGATCCAGGGCGCTACGAGCAGTACTTC
CASSLDPGRYEQYF
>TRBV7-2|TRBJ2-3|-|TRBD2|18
TGTGCCAGCAGCTCCTACAACAATTTACTAGCGGGGACAGATACGCAGTATTTT
CASSSYNNLLAGTDTQYF
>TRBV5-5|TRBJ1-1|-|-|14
TGTGCCAGCATCCTTGGAGGGAAAAACACTGAAGCTTTCTTT
CASILGGKNTEAFF
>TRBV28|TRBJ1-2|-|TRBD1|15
TGTGCCAGCAGTCCAGGGACAGGGACTAACTATGGCTACACCTTC
CASSPGTGTNYGYTF